The T cell receptor beta chain described here comes from a study of control samples from healthy donors and cancer patients. Sequencing was performed with immunoSEQ multiplex PCR; in TCRdb, only in-frame clones are kept and a portion is missing. There are fewer than 200,000 clones in the sample; about 95% occur only once, and approximately 15% lies in the top ten. The V end was cut by 4 bases, the J end by 7 bases, with 16 bases between. Germline-derived CDR1 and CDR2 are LGHNA and YSLEER. CDR3 length: 15 amino acids. The clonotype was recovered from a man aged 60 to 75 with colorectal cancer. Input material: PBMCs. The chain has TRBV4-3 and TRBJ2-2; no reliable D call. CDR3 amino acids: CASSRGRATGGELFF. Here the CDR3 DNA reads TGCGCCAGCAGCCGAGGACGGGCTACGGGCGGGGAGCTGTTTTTT.